One and the same sample provided the 8 T cell receptor beta chains below, sequenced in a study of beta chain features in type 1 diabetes (dated by TCRdb to 2016 to 2019). The library was generated by the immunoSEQ multiplex PCR assay. All of the isolated RNA was reverse transcribed with the High Capacity cDNA Reverse Transcription Kit, so expressed TCRB transcripts were sequenced. The immuneACCESS repertoire file appears here via TCRdb, limited to in-frame rearrangements. These files lack a portion of the clones; in checked studies, under half of the deficit traces to unresolved V genes, and the cause of the others is not known. The sample table records nearly 250,000 clones; under 70% of these occur just once. Together, the top ten hold around 0.05% of the sample. The sequenced material came from naive CD4+ T cells from blood. The cell subset or site label corresponds to: true naive CD4+ T cells. The receptors stem from a man under 40 in good health.

On this clone: Other DNA sequences within the sample encode an identical CDR3. The V call is TRBV30, the J call TRBJ2-7; D is unclear. The CDR3 has 13 amino acids. CDR1 and CDR2 (germline): GTSNPN, SVGIG (reference sequence). V was clipped by 1 base and J by 0 bases, with 7 bases between them. As DNA, the CDR3 is TGTGCCTGGAGTGACGGCAACTCCTACGAGCAGTACTTC. This translates into CAWSDGNSYEQYF.

The CDR3 DNA is TGTGCCAGCAGCCTAATACTAGCGGGAGCTAGGCATGAGCAGTTCTTC. It codes for CASSLILAGARHEQFF. The chain carries TRBV7-9 and TRBJ2-1; 11 nucleotides line up with TRBD2. The CDR3 runs to 16 residues. Germline CDR1 reads SEHNR; CDR2 reads FQNEAQ (reference sequence). V lost 5 bases and J lost 8; bases outside the gene matches: 11.

The table lists this clone with a few counts. This chain connects TRBV9 to TRBJ1-1; weak D call: TRBD1 (5 bases). In germline, CDR1 is SGDLS, CDR2 YYNGEE. The CDR3 is made up of 12 amino acids. V was cut by 0 bases and J by 8 bases, with 8 bases left in between. The CDR3 sequence: CASSVGGAEAFF. For the CDR3, the DNA is TGTGCCAGCAGCGTAGGCGGGGCCGAAGCTTTCTTT.

V usage is TRBV30 and J usage is TRBJ2-6; D gene uncertain. CDR1 and CDR2 (germline): GTSNPN, SVGIG (reference sequence). The CDR3 is 11 amino acids. The V gene lost 7 bases and the J gene lost 2 bases, with 3 bases spanning the gap. In DNA, the CDR3 is TGTGCCTTGGCTGGGGCCAACGTCCTGACTTTC. As protein: CALAGANVLTF.

This chain connects TRBV7-2 to TRBJ2-3, with 10 bases aligning to TRBD2. The CDR3 covers 16 residues. The ends lost 5 bases at V and 1 base at J; junction bases unmatched: 6. Germline V gene lookup returns CDR1 SGHTA and CDR2 FQGNSA. The CDR3 DNA reads TGTGCCAGCAGCCCCACAGGACTAGCGGGCACAGATACGCAGTATTTT. Translating gives CASSPTGLAGTDTQYF. Using reference TRBV7-2 and TRBJ2-3 for the parts outside the CDR3, the full variable domain is GAGVSQSPSNKVTEKGKDVELRCDPISGHTALYWYRQSLGQGLEFLIYFQGNSAPDKSGLPSDRFSAERTGGSVSTLTIQRTQQEDSAVYLCASSPTGLAGTDTQYFGPGTRLTVL.

V is TRBV6-1 and J is TRBJ2-7, with 8 bases identical to TRBD2. Trimming cost V 3 bases and J 5 bases; bases outside gene matches: 3. Germline V gene sequence: CDR1 MNHNS, CDR2 SASEGT. The CDR3 contains 13 residues. As DNA, the CDR3 is TGTGCCAGCAGTGACCCCGGGAGGGACGAGCAGTACTTC. Protein sequence: CASSDPGRDEQYF.

A single count supports this clone. The chain joins TRBV7-2 to TRBJ2-1; 10 bases align to TRBD2. The CDR3 has 16 amino acids. CDR1 and CDR2 from the germline V gene are SGHTA and FQGNSA. With 5 bases clipped from V and 4 bases from J, the junction kept 8 bases outside the gene matches. Here the CDR3 DNA reads TGTGCCAGCAGCACTTTGGGACTAGCGCTTTACAATGAGCAGTTCTTC. Residues: CASSTLGLALYNEQFF. Supplemented by reference TRBV7-2 and TRBJ2-1, the full variable domain reads GAGVSQSPSNKVTEKGKDVELRCDPISGHTALYWYRQSLGQGLEFLIYFQGNSAPDKSGLPSDRFSAERTGGSVSTLTIQRTQQEDSAVYLCASSTLGLALYNEQFFGPGTRLTVL.

The chain links TRBV9 to TRBJ2-7; 11 bases are shared with TRBD2. V was clipped by 2 bases and J by 4 bases; unmatched bases: 2. This CDR3 is 14 amino acids long. In germline, CDR1 is SGDLS, CDR2 YYNGEE. The CDR3 sequence is CASSVLAGGYEQYF. The CDR3 DNA is TGTGCCAGCAGCGTTCTAGCGGGAGGTTACGAGCAGTACTTC.